This T cell receptor beta chain was captured in a study of shared clonotypes between healthy human individuals. Some clones are missing from TCRdb's copy, which holds only in-frame ones; the method was immunoSEQ multiplex PCR. The table shows approximately 2,000,000 clones, with 92% occurring only once. CDR3 size: 16 residues. The germline CDR1 and CDR2 sequences are SGHRS and YFSETQ. V was trimmed by 4 bases and J by 4 bases, leaving 20 bases between them. Specimen: naive CD4+ T cells from PBMCs. Described subset: CD45RA+ positively selected. The chain recombines TRBV5-1 with TRBJ2-5, with a possible D match to TRBD2 (7 bases). This TCR derives from a man between 18 and 35 years old in good health. Some clones in this sample may be carry-over from other donors' samples. The CDR3 nucleotides are TGCGCCAGCAGCACCCTAATGACTAGCAGGGGAGAGACCCAGTACTTC. It specifies CASSTLMTSRGETQYF.